The 19 T cell receptor beta chains given below trace back to one sample, sequenced in a study of T cell responses to AZD1222 COVID-19 vaccine. Method: immunoSEQ multiplex PCR; TCRdb's copy keeps in-frame clones and lacks some. In the table there are 150,000 or so clones, under 95% of which are singletons. The sample consisted of peripheral blood, taken on day 0 of MenACWY control vaccination. These receptors all stem from an adult in good health.

This sequence joins TRBV18 and TRBJ1-2; perhaps TRBD1 as D (5 bases). V was trimmed by 3 bases and J by 0 bases, leaving 11 bases between them. This CDR3 is built from 15 residues. Germline CDR1 KGHSH, CDR2 LQKENI. The CDR3 DNA reads as TGTGCCAGCTCACCCTCCTCGACAGCTAACTATGGCTACACCTTC. Translating it yields CASSPSSTANYGYTF.

V and J are TRBV11-2 and TRBJ1-2; TRBD1 aligns across 12 bases. V gave up 0 bases and J gave up 8 bases; unmatched junction bases: 13. The CDR3 is 18 residues long. CDR1 is SGHAT and CDR2 is FQNNGV in the germline V gene. CDR3 sequence reads: CASSLDRVWGQGAFGYTF. In nucleotides, the CDR3 is TGTGCCAGCAGCTTAGATCGGGTCTGGGGACAGGGGGCGTTCGGCTACACCTTC.

In the case of this clone: One end of the junction fails to match germline, which may point to a read error. This chain connects TRBV7-7 to TRBJ1-6; D might be TRBD1 (5 bases). Germline CDR1 SSHAT, CDR2 FNYEAQ (reference sequence). CDR3 length equals 14 residues. For the CDR3, the DNA is TGTGCTAGCAGCTCGGGACTGTCGAATTCACCCCTCCACTTT. Its translation: CASSSGLSNSPLHF.

As regards this clone: Germline is not matched at one junction end, which may reflect a read error. CDR3 region: CASSLRDSYPIF. Here the CDR3 DNA reads TGTGCCAGCAGCCTACGGGACTCCTATCCGATCTTC. The rearrangement links TRBV7-3 to TRBJ2-1; D may be TRBD2 (6 bases). The CDR3 contains 12 residues. Germline CDR1 SGHTA, CDR2 FQGTGA.

CDR3 region: CASSAGVGYGYTF. DNA for the CDR3: TGTGCCAGCAGTGCCGGGGTAGGATATGGCTACACCTTC. This chain links TRBV2 with TRBJ1-2; D is unresolved. Germline values: CDR1 SNHLY, CDR2 FYNNEI. The CDR3 sequence is 13 residues long. V lost 4 bases and J 5 bases, leaving 11 bases between the germline ends.

This chain connects TRBV11-2 to TRBJ1-1, with TRBD1 as a possible D gene (5 bases). V lost 8 bases to trimming and J lost 4 bases, with 11 bases between them. From germline, CDR1 is SGHAT and CDR2 FQNNGV. This CDR3 region has 12 residues. The CDR3 here is CASGRVSTEAFF. The CDR3 region has the DNA TGTGCCAGCGGCAGGGTTAGCACTGAAGCTTTCTTT.

The rearrangement links TRBV19 to TRBJ1-3; 8 bases agree with TRBD1. The CDR3 contains 16 residues. In germline, CDR1 is LNHDA, CDR2 SQIVND (reference sequence). Trimming removed 9 bases from V and 4 bases from J; junction bases left unmatched: 14. DNA for the CDR3: TGTGCCAGCGGATCACTTGGACAGGGCGGCGGAAACACCATATATTTT. Amino acid sequence: CASGSLGQGGGNTIYF.

This chain uses TRBV21-1 with TRBJ1-1; whether TRBD1, the table's D call, matches the DNA was not checked. TRBV21-1 is labeled a pseudogene. The CDR3 contains 15 residues. CDR3 sequence (DNA): TGTGCCAGCAGCACCGGGACAGGGAGGGACACTGAAGCTTTCTTT. Protein: CASSTGTGRDTEAFF.

The genes are TRBV14 and TRBJ2-1, with TRBD2 matching 11 bases. The V gene's germline CDR1 is SGHDN and CDR2 FVKESK. Germline trimming cut 4 bases from V and 9 bases from J; bases unmatched to any gene: 14. The CDR3 is made up of 17 amino acids. The CDR3 reads CASSRAHIAGGWGEQFF. CDR3 nucleotide sequence: TGTGCCAGCAGCCGCGCGCATATAGCGGGGGGGTGGGGTGAGCAGTTCTTC. Based on the CDR3 plus reference TRBV14 and TRBJ2-1, the full variable domain is EAGVTQFPSHSVIEKGQTVTLRCDPISGHDNLYWYRRVMGKEIKFLLHFVKESKQDESGMPNNRFLAERTGGTYSTLKVQPAELEDSGVYFCASSRAHIAGGWGEQFFGPGTRLTVL.

The V and J genes are TRBV19 and TRBJ1-5; a weak D match, TRBD1 (6 bases). V lost 2 bases and J 3 bases, leaving 11 bases between the germline ends. From germline, CDR1 is LNHDA and CDR2 SQIVND (reference sequence). CDR3 size: 15 residues. CDR3 loop: CASSIWGANNQPQHF. The CDR3 bases are TGTGCCAGTAGTATATGGGGGGCAAACAATCAGCCCCAGCATTTT.

The rearrangement uses TRBV10-3 and TRBJ1-1, with D unclear. The V and J ends lost 3 bases and 0 bases respectively, with 11 bases between them. CDR1 and CDR2 from the germline V gene are ENHRY and SYGVKD. This CDR3 comprises 15 residues. The CDR3 region is CAISDPGQLNTEAFF. The CDR3 DNA reads as TGTGCCATCAGTGACCCGGGTCAGTTGAACACTGAAGCTTTCTTT.

This rearrangement joins TRBV25-1 to TRBJ1-6; D remains ambiguous. The CDR3 runs 16 residues. V lost 1 base and J 4 bases, leaving 11 bases between the germline ends. From germline, CDR1 is MGHDK and CDR2 SYGVNS. The CDR3 DNA sequence: TGTGCCAGCAGTGAATCCGTTAGCGGGTATAATTCACCCCTCCACTTT. Translation gives CASSESVSGYNSPLHF.

The genes are TRBV19 and TRBJ1-5, with a possible D match to TRBD1 (6 bases). Germline CDR1 LNHDA, CDR2 SQIVND (reference sequence). Trimming took 5 bases from V and 6 from J, leaving 14 bases between them. This CDR3 is built from 14 residues. The DNA of the CDR3 is TGTGCCAGTAGTGTACAGGGTTACGGTCAGCCCCAGCATTTT. It specifies CASSVQGYGQPQHF.

The chain employs TRBV11-3 and TRBJ2-3; D is perhaps TRBD1 or TRBD2 (7 bases each). The germline V gene encodes CDR1 SGHNT and CDR2 YENEEA. This CDR3 has 14 amino acids. V lost 5 bases to trimming and J lost 9 bases, with 18 bases between them. The DNA for the CDR3 is TGTGCCAGCAGCCCCGGGACCCAGGGGGGGACGCAGTATTTT. Protein product: CASSPGTQGGTQYF. Variable domain in full (rest from reference TRBV11-3 and TRBJ2-3): EAGVVQSPRYKIIEKKQPVAFWCNPISGHNTLYWYLQNLGQGPELLIRYENEEAVDDSQLPKDRFSAERLKGVDSTLKIQPAELGDSAVYLCASSPGTQGGTQYFGPGTRLTVL.

J is TRBJ2-7 and V is TRBV18, with 12 bases aligning to TRBD2. Germline-derived CDR1 and CDR2 are KGHSH and LQKENI. The V segment lost 5 bases and the J segment 7 bases; nucleotides outside the gene matches: 15. CDR3 length: 17 amino acids. DNA for the CDR3: TGTGCCAGCTCAGCCATGACTCAGGGACTAGCGGGTGGAGAGCAGTACTTC. Translation gives CASSAMTQGLAGGEQYF.

The gene calls are TRBV2 and TRBJ2-7; 7 positions agree with TRBD1. The germline V gene has CDR1 SNHLY and CDR2 FYNNEI. Trimming cost V 4 bases and J 1 base; bases outside gene matches: 4. The CDR3 consists of 14 residues. The CDR3 region has the DNA TGTGCCAGCAGTGCCCCGGGACAGTCCTACGAGCAGTACTTC. This encodes CASSAPGQSYEQYF.

The chain recombines TRBV5-1 with TRBJ2-7, with 7 nucleotides matching TRBD2. The length of the CDR3 is 13 residues. V trimming: 2 bases; J trimming: 5 bases; junction bases outside the gene matches: 4. Germline V gene data show CDR1 as SGHRS and CDR2 as YFSETQ. CDR3 in amino acids: CASSFGGGDEQYF. Here the CDR3 DNA reads TGCGCCAGCAGCTTTGGGGGAGGGGACGAGCAGTACTTC.

The V gene is TRBV19, the J gene TRBJ1-5; D remains ambiguous. V lost 1 base, J lost 5 bases, and 9 bases lay in between. Germline CDR1 reads LNHDA; CDR2 reads SQIVND (reference sequence). The length of the CDR3 is 14 residues. CDR3: CASSIVSRDQPQHF. CDR3 sequence (DNA): TGTGCCAGTAGTATAGTCTCCAGAGATCAGCCCCAGCATTTT.

V gene TRBV9 combines with J gene TRBJ1-5; D is undetermined. Per germline, CDR1 SGDLS and CDR2 YYNGEE. The V end was cut by 0 bases, the J end by 0 bases, with 7 bases between. The CDR3 spans 15 residues. The CDR3 DNA follows: TGTGCCAGCAGCGTAGAGAGGGATAGCAATCAGCCCCAGCATTTT. Protein product: CASSVERDSNQPQHF.